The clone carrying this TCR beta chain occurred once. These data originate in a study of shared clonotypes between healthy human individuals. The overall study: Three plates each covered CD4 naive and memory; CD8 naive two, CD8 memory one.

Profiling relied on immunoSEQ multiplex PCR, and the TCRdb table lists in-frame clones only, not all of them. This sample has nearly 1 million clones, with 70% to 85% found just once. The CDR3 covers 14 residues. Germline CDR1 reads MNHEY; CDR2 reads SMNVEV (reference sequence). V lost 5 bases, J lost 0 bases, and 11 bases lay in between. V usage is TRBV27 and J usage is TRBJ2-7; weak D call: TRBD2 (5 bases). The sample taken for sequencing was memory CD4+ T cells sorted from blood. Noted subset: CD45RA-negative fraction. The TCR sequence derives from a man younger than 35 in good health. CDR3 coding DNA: TGTGCCAGCAGTGGGAAGGGAGCCTCCTACGAGCAGTACTTC. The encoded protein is CASSGKGASYEQYF.